These 9 T cell receptor beta chains came from one sample sequenced in a study of blood T cells in healthy people across ages. Next came a second PCR, run for about 7 to 12 cycles, which used a sample-barcoded 5' primer along with a J-beta primer mix. A single record per CDR3 protein comes from TCRdb applying MiXCR to the 5' RACE reads. The sample holds roughly 800,000 distinct CDR3 sequences, 58% seen once. Sequenced: blood. These receptors all stem from a man aged 30-40 years in good health.

The rearrangement links TRBV6-5 to TRBJ1-2; possibly TRBD1 for D (5 bases). V dropped 11 bases and J dropped 0 bases, with 16 bases sitting between them. The CDR3 covers 14 residues. In germline, CDR1 is MNHEY, CDR2 SVGAGI. CDR3 sequence (DNA): TGTGCCTGCAAGAGGGACGAAGCTAACTATGGCTACACCTTC. Translation: CACKRDEANYGYTF.

V is TRBV19 and J is TRBJ2-1, with D perhaps matching TRBD2 (6 bases). This CDR3 contains 15 residues. Germline V gives CDR1 LNHDA, CDR2 SQIVND (reference sequence). V gave up 5 bases and J gave up 2 bases, with 13 bases separating them. The CDR3 here is CASSLLAYTYNEQFF. The CDR3 DNA sequence: TGTGCCAGTAGTCTTCTAGCGTACACCTACAATGAGCAGTTCTTC.

This clonotype was observed a handful of times. The chain uses TRBV7-2 and TRBJ2-5; D uncertain. There are 12 residues in the CDR3. The V and J ends lost 5 bases and 4 bases respectively, with 8 bases between them. Germline V gene data show CDR1 as SGHTA and CDR2 as FQGNSA. CDR3 DNA sequence: TGTGCCAGCAGCCGTTCCCGAGAGACCCAGTACTTC. Translation gives CASSRSRETQYF.

This clonotype was seen more than once but under ten times. This chain links TRBV25-1 with TRBJ2-5; 9 nucleotides align to TRBD2. This CDR3 is built from 15 residues. Unmatched junction bases numbered 12, after V lost 2 bases and J lost 11 bases. CDR1 and CDR2 from the germline V gene are MGHDK and SYGVNS. The CDR3 sequence: CASSEGSGRGLKQYF. The DNA for the CDR3 is TGTGCCAGCAGTGAAGGTAGCGGGAGAGGCTTGAAGCAGTACTTC.

The rearrangement uses TRBV5-4 and TRBJ2-3, with D perhaps assigned TRBD1 or TRBD2 (7 bases each). V was trimmed by 2 bases and J by 7 bases, leaving 17 bases between them. The length of the CDR3 is 15 residues. CDR1 and CDR2 from the germline V gene are SGHNT and YYREEE (reference sequence). Here the CDR3 reads CASSFQGGGRYTQYF. In DNA form, the CDR3 reads TGTGCCAGCAGCTTCCAGGGGGGGGGACGGTATACGCAGTATTTT.

The V and J genes are TRBV20-1 and TRBJ2-7, with TRBD2 identical over 11 bases. The DNA matches TRBJ2-5 better at its end, which makes the J call doubtful. This CDR3 comprises 13 residues. Germline V gives CDR1 DFQATT, CDR2 SNEGSKA (reference sequence). The CDR3 bases are TGCAGTGCTTTAACTAGCGGGGGAGAGACCCAGTACTTC. Translated: CSALTSGGETQYF.

The chain carries TRBV29-1 and TRBJ2-4; possible D gene TRBD2, 5 bases. V dropped 7 bases and J dropped 3 bases, with 19 bases sitting between them. CDR3 length: 15 residues. Germline CDR1 is SQVTM and CDR2 is ANQGSEA. The DNA for the CDR3 is TGCAGCGCCGCACTAGGCGGGTCTGGCAAAAACATTCAGTACTTC. It codes for CSAALGGSGKNIQYF.

The gene calls are TRBV29-1 and TRBJ2-1; D is perhaps TRBD2 (5 bases). Germline loops: CDR1 SQVTM, CDR2 ANQGSEA. CDR3 length: 15 residues. Deletions cut 2 bases from V and 6 bases from J, with 17 bases between. The CDR3 spells CSVERVGSPLNEQFF. CDR3 bases: TGCAGCGTTGAAAGAGTAGGGAGCCCCCTCAATGAGCAGTTCTTC.

The chain combines TRBV20-1 with TRBJ2-1; D unresolved. The J call is doubtful: the DNA matches TRBJ2-7 better. Germline-derived CDR1 and CDR2 are DFQATT and SNEGSKA (reference sequence). This CDR3 contains 11 residues. The CDR3 region is CSARDRSEQYF. CDR3 DNA: TGCAGTGCTAGGGATCGGTCCGAGCAGTACTTC.